The 30 T cell receptor beta chains below were found in one sample sequenced in a study of ipilimumab plus nivolumab after autologous stem cell transplantation. The repertoire was sequenced with immunoSEQ multiplex PCR; TCRdb's copy has only in-frame clones and lacks some. In the table there are 20,000 to 30,000 clones, 85% to 90% of which are singletons. Sample: PBMCs, taken in a trial of ipilimumab plus nivolumab as post-transplant consolidation. The receptors derive from a male donor with diffuse large B-cell lymphoma.

V gene TRBV11-2 combines with J gene TRBJ2-1, with 8 bases fitting TRBD2. From germline, CDR1 is SGHAT and CDR2 FQNNGV. V lost 3 bases and J lost 3; bases outside the gene matches: 1. The length of the CDR3 is 14 residues. The CDR3 DNA reads as TGTGCCAGCAGCTTCGGGGGGGACTACAATGAGCAGTTCTTC. Translating gives CASSFGGDYNEQFF.

The V gene is TRBV19, the J gene TRBJ2-3, with a weak D call TRBD1 (6 bases). Germline CDR1 reads LNHDA; CDR2 reads SQIVND (reference sequence). Trimming removed 5 bases from V and 6 bases from J, with 12 bases in between. This CDR3 is 13 amino acids long. CDR3 bases: TGTGCCAGTAGTGTCGACAGGCGGGATACGCAGTATTTT. Protein sequence: CASSVDRRDTQYF. Full variable domain (remainder filled in from reference TRBV19 and TRBJ2-3): DGGITQSPKYLFRKEGQNVTLSCEQNLNHDAMYWYRQDPGQGLRLIYYSQIVNDFQKGDIAEGYSVSREKKESFPLTVTSAQKNPTAFYLCASSVDRRDTQYFGPGTRLTVL.

This chain links TRBV6-6 with TRBJ2-1; 10 bases are a match to TRBD1. The CDR3 spans 16 residues. CDR1 and CDR2 (germline): MNHNY, SVGAGI (reference sequence). Trimming took 0 bases from V and 6 from J; bases not matched to a gene: 5. The CDR3 protein is CASSYSVDRGGNEQFF. The CDR3 DNA sequence: TGTGCCAGCAGTTACTCCGTGGACAGGGGGGGCAATGAGCAGTTCTTC.

This sequence joins TRBV9 and TRBJ1-5; 11 bases are a match to TRBD1. Germline values: CDR1 SGDLS, CDR2 YYNGEE. The J segment lost 9 bases and the V segment lost 4 bases, leaving 6 bases of the junction unmatched. The CDR3 covers 14 residues. The chain's CDR3 is CASSPGQGARPQHF. The CDR3 DNA reads TGTGCCAGCAGCCCTGGACAGGGGGCACGGCCCCAGCATTTT.

Here the CDR3 reads CASSLDPGREKLFF. CDR3 nucleotide sequence: TGTGCCAGCAGCTTAGATCCGGGGAGGGAAAAACTGTTTTTT. This chain connects TRBV7-9 to TRBJ1-4; D is uncertain. The CDR3 is 14 residues long. Germline CDR1 is SEHNR and CDR2 is FQNEAQ (reference sequence). The V gene lost 1 base and the J gene lost 8 bases, with 11 bases spanning the gap.

This chain uses TRBV7-2 with TRBJ2-1; TRBD1 or TRBD2 may be the D gene (5 bases each). CDR1 is SGHTA, CDR2 FQGNSA, per germline. Deletions cut 3 bases from V and 4 bases from J, with 10 bases between. CDR3 length equals 14 residues. The CDR3 nucleotides are TGTGCCAGCAGCTTCGATGGGGGATACAATGAGCAGTTCTTC. It encodes CASSFDGGYNEQFF.

This clone has more than one count but fewer than ten. The V and J genes are TRBV6-5 and TRBJ1-2; 7 bases map to TRBD1. This CDR3 region has 13 residues. The trim removed 4 bases at V and 4 bases at J, leaving 3 bases unmatched. CDR1 and CDR2 (germline): MNHEY, SVGAGI. CDR3 DNA sequence: TGTGCCAGCAGTTCAGACAGGGCCTATGGCTACACCTTC. As protein: CASSSDRAYGYTF.

The genes are TRBV5-1 and TRBJ2-3, with TRBD1 matching over 7 bases. V trimming: 0 bases; J trimming: 7 bases; junction bases outside the gene matches: 5. The CDR3 is 14 residues long. Per germline, CDR1 SGHRS and CDR2 YFSETQ. CDR3 protein: CASSLVETGNTQYF. In DNA, the CDR3 is TGCGCCAGCAGCTTGGTCGAGACAGGGAATACGCAGTATTTT.

The CDR3 protein is CASSFHQVSGELFF. The CDR3 DNA reads TGTGCCAGCAGCTTCCACCAGGTATCCGGGGAGCTGTTTTTT. The chain is built from TRBV7-2 and TRBJ2-2; no reliable D call. Germline V gene sequence: CDR1 SGHTA, CDR2 FQGNSA. V lost 3 bases to trimming and J lost 6 bases, with 11 bases between them. The CDR3 has 14 residues. Full variable domain (rest looked up from reference TRBV7-2 and TRBJ2-2): GAGVSQSPSNKVTEKGKDVELRCDPISGHTALYWYRQSLGQGLEFLIYFQGNSAPDKSGLPSDRFSAERTGGSVSTLTIQRTQQEDSAVYLCASSFHQVSGELFFGEGSRLTVL.

The chain carries TRBV7-9 and TRBJ1-6, with D possibly matching TRBD1 (5 bases). The germline V and J ends were trimmed by 1 base and 14 bases, with 6 bases remaining between them. Germline CDR1 SEHNR, CDR2 FQNEAQ (reference sequence). The CDR3 totals 11 residues. The CDR3 protein is CASSLGTSLHF. As DNA, the CDR3 is TGTGCCAGCAGCTTAGGGACATCCCTCCACTTT.

This clone was picked up one time. The CDR3 loop is CASSTPGLTDTQYF. CDR3 nucleotides: TGTGCCAGTAGTACCCCGGGCCTCACAGATACGCAGTATTTT. The chain uses TRBV19 and TRBJ2-3; D is uncertain. The CDR3 spans 14 residues. V was clipped by 4 bases and J by 2 bases, with 10 bases between them. Per germline, CDR1 LNHDA and CDR2 SQIVND (reference sequence).

This clone was detected only once. The CDR3 loop reads CASSPTPWTANTEAFF. Here the CDR3 DNA reads TGTGCCAGCTCACCAACCCCCTGGACGGCAAACACTGAAGCTTTCTTT. This chain uses TRBV18 with TRBJ1-1; D gene unclear. Trimming shortened V by 2 bases and J by 2 bases, and 15 bases separated the two germline ends. The CDR3 covers 16 residues. Germline CDR1 and CDR2: KGHSH and LQKENI.

This chain joins TRBV6-1 and TRBJ1-6; TRBD1 matches at 9 bases. Looked up from germline, CDR1 is MNHNS and CDR2 is SASEGT. V was clipped by 1 base and J by 7 bases; unmatched bases: 5. CDR3 length: 16 residues. CDR3 residues: CASSEDRTGVNSPLHF. The CDR3 coding sequence is TGTGCCAGCAGTGAAGATCGGACAGGGGTGAATTCACCCCTCCACTTT.

The chain links TRBV4-1 to TRBJ1-6, with D possibly matching TRBD1 (6 bases). V dropped 4 bases and J dropped 8 bases, with 15 bases sitting between them. CDR1 MGHRA and CDR2 YSYEKL come from the germline V gene. This CDR3 is 15 amino acids long. For the CDR3, the DNA is TGCGCCAGCAGCCGAGTCTCAGGGGCGGATTCACCCCTCCACTTT. Its protein is CASSRVSGADSPLHF.

The CDR3 sequence: CASSLTQGASNYGYTF. The CDR3 nucleotides are TGTGCCAGCAGCCTGACACAGGGGGCCTCTAACTATGGCTACACCTTC. The chain has TRBV4-2 and TRBJ1-2; 9 bases map to TRBD1. This CDR3 has 16 amino acids. Looked up from germline, CDR1 is LGHNA and CDR2 is YNFKEQ. With 4 bases clipped from V and 0 bases from J, the junction kept 6 bases outside the gene matches.

This clone has just one count. V and J are TRBV7-2 and TRBJ1-1; 9 nucleotides line up with TRBD1. Germline values: CDR1 SGHTA, CDR2 FQGNSA. J gave up 5 bases and V 7 bases, and 5 bases lay outside the gene matches. This CDR3 is built from 13 residues. In nucleotides, the CDR3 is TGTGCCAGCATCCTGACAGGGGGAACTGAAGCTTTCTTT. Protein: CASILTGGTEAFF.

The V call is TRBV5-1, the J call TRBJ2-7; 7 bases map to TRBD1. Trimming removed 0 bases from V and 6 bases from J; junction bases left unmatched: 9. CDR1 and CDR2 (germline): SGHRS, YFSETQ. The CDR3 sequence is 15 residues long. CDR3 nucleotides: TGCGCCAGCAGCTTGGGACCGGGACAGTTTACCGAGCAGTACTTC. Translating it yields CASSLGPGQFTEQYF.

The chain has TRBV10-3 and TRBJ2-7, with TRBD1 identical over 7 bases. The CDR3 is made up of 16 amino acids. The J segment lost 3 bases and the V segment lost 2 bases, leaving 10 bases of the junction unmatched. Germline V gene lookup returns CDR1 ENHRY and CDR2 SYGVKD. The CDR3 loop is CAISEPDRDSIYEQYF. CDR3 coding DNA: TGTGCCATCAGTGAGCCTGATAGGGACAGTATCTACGAGCAGTACTTC.

The chain carries TRBV7-2 and TRBJ1-1; no firm D call. In germline, CDR1 is SGHTA, CDR2 FQGNSA. V dropped 3 bases and J dropped 5 bases, with 10 bases sitting between them. This CDR3 has 13 amino acids. In DNA form, the CDR3 reads TGTGCCAGCAGCTTTTACCCTGAGACTGAAGCTTTCTTT. It encodes CASSFYPETEAFF.

The V gene is TRBV6-4, the J gene TRBJ1-1, with D perhaps TRBD1 (6 bases). Trimming took off 4 bases at V and 4 bases at J, with 10 bases between the two ends. This CDR3 is 13 amino acids long. In germline, CDR1 is MRHNA, CDR2 SNTAGT. CDR3 in DNA: TGTGCCAGCAGTGCCGAAGGGGGCACTGAAGCTTTCTTT. Translated: CASSAEGGTEAFF.

The gene calls are TRBV5-3 and TRBJ2-4; maybe TRBD1 (6 bases). TRBV5-3 is an ORF; its function is uncertain. Between the trimmed V and J ends, which lost 1 base and 1 base, there was a span of 21 bases. This CDR3 is built from 19 residues. The DNA of the CDR3 is TGTGCCAGAAGCTTGTTGGCTGGACAGTTAGTTACTGCCAAAAACATTCAGTACTTC. As protein: CARSLLAGQLVTAKNIQYF.

V usage is TRBV12-5 and J usage is TRBJ2-3; the D gene could be TRBD1 or TRBD2 (5 bases each). CDR1 is LGHNT and CDR2 is FRNRAP in the germline V gene. CDR3 length equals 15 residues. The germline V and J ends were trimmed by 0 bases and 6 bases, with 13 bases remaining between them. CDR3 region: CASGLVQRGLDTQYF. The CDR3 DNA reads as TGTGCTAGTGGTTTGGTACAGAGGGGTCTGGATACGCAGTATTTT.

The chain uses TRBV4-1 and TRBJ2-1, with 13 bases identical to TRBD2. J lost 7 bases, V lost 4 bases, and 10 bases had no gene match. This CDR3 is 17 amino acids long. The germline V gene has CDR1 MGHRA and CDR2 YSYEKL. CDR3 region: CASSLGPTSGGVNEQFF. CDR3 DNA sequence: TGCGCCAGCAGCCTCGGCCCCACTAGCGGGGGGGTGAATGAGCAGTTCTTC.

This sequence joins TRBV7-9 and TRBJ2-3; D is uncertain. V shed 0 bases and J shed 10 bases, with 17 bases lying between them. CDR1 SEHNR and CDR2 FQNEAQ come from the germline V gene (reference sequence). CDR3 length: 15 amino acids. In DNA form, the CDR3 reads TGTGCCAGCAGCTTAGCTGGACCCCAGTTAGGCGCGCAGTATTTT. It encodes CASSLAGPQLGAQYF.

The chain carries TRBV15 and TRBJ1-2, with unresolved D. Germline assignment: CDR1 LNHNV and CDR2 YYDKDF (reference sequence). The CDR3 has 15 residues. V dropped 2 bases and J dropped 6 bases, with 16 bases sitting between them. The CDR3 here is CATSRSRAGVDGYTF. CDR3 in DNA: TGTGCCACCAGCAGATCCCGAGCTGGGGTAGATGGCTACACCTTC.

CDR3 DNA sequence: TGTGCCAGCAGTCTCCACCCCAAACATGAGCAGTTCTTC. It is translated as CASSLHPKHEQFF. The V call is TRBV6-5, the J call TRBJ2-1, with D unclear. V dropped 5 bases and J dropped 8 bases, with 13 bases sitting between them. Looked up from germline, CDR1 is MNHEY and CDR2 is SVGAGI. This CDR3 region has 13 residues.

About this clone itself: Germline and junction disagree at one end, which may indicate a read error. This chain connects TRBV4-1 to TRBJ2-5, with 13 bases aligning to TRBD2. The CDR3 extends over 16 amino acids. Germline CDR1 and CDR2: MGHRA and YSYEKL. The CDR3 here is CASRQDQTSGGETQYF. The CDR3 DNA follows: TGCGCCAGCAGACAAGATCAGACTAGCGGGGGGGAGACCCAGTACTTC.

V is TRBV19 and J is TRBJ2-5, with 9 bases fitting TRBD1. J gave up 3 bases and V 5 bases, and 16 bases lay outside the gene matches. The CDR3 loop spans 18 amino acids. The V gene's germline CDR1 is LNHDA and CDR2 SQIVND (reference sequence). The CDR3 DNA sequence: TGTGCCAGTAGTGCCGGTCCCGGGACAGGGTCGGGAAAAGAGACCCAGTACTTC. It encodes CASSAGPGTGSGKETQYF.

The chain couples TRBV2 to TRBJ1-5; D remains ambiguous. CDR1 is SNHLY, CDR2 FYNNEI, per germline. CDR3 size: 15 residues. V gave up 4 bases and J gave up 1 base, with 11 bases separating them. This CDR3 reads CASSVRGNSNQPQHF. The CDR3 coding sequence is TGTGCCAGCAGTGTACGGGGAAACAGCAATCAGCCCCAGCATTTT.

V gene TRBV5-4 combines with J gene TRBJ1-1, with 8 bases that match TRBD1. The CDR3 contains 15 residues. Germline CDR1 SGHNT, CDR2 YYREEE (reference sequence). Losses at the gene ends were 0 bases for V and 9 bases for J; bases not matched to a gene: 10. CDR3 residues: CASSLGDRTLGKAFF. DNA for the CDR3: TGTGCCAGCAGCTTGGGGGACAGGACCCTTGGGAAAGCTTTCTTT. The full variable domain, in which reference TRBV5-4 and TRBJ1-1 provide the parts outside the CDR3, is ETGVTQSPTHLIKTRGQQVTLRCSSQSGHNTVSWYQQALGQGPQFIFQYYREEENGRGNFPPRFSGLQFPNYSSELNVNALELDDSALYLCASSLGDRTLGKAFFGQGTRLTVV.